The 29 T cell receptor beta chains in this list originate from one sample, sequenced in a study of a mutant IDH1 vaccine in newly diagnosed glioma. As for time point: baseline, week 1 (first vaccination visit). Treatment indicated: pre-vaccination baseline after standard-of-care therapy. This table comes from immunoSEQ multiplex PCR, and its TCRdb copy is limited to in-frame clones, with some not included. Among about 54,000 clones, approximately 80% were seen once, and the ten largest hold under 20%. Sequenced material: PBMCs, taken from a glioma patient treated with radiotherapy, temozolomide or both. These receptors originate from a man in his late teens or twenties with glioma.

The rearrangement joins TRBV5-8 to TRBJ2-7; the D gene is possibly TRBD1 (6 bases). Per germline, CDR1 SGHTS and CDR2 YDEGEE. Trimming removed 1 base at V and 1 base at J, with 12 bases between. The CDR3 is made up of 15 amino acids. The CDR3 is CASSLIGDKSYEQYF. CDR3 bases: TGTGCCAGCAGCTTGATTGGGGACAAATCCTACGAGCAGTACTTC.

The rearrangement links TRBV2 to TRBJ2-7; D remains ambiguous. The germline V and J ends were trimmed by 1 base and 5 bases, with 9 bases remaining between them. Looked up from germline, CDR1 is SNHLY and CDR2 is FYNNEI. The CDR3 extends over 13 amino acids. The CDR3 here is CASSEEPLDEQYF. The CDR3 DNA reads TGTGCCAGCAGTGAAGAACCTTTGGACGAGCAGTACTTC.

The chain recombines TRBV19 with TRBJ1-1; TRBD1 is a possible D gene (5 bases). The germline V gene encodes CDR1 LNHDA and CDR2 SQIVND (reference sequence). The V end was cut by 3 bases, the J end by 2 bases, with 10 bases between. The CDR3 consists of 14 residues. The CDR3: CASSIGTGNTEAFF. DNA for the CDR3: TGTGCCAGTAGTATCGGGACGGGAAACACTGAAGCTTTCTTT.

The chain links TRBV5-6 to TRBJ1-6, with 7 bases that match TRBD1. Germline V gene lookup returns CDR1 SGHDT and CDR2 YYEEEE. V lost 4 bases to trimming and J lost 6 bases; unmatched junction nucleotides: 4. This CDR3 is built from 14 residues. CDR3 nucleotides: TGTGCCAGCAGCCGTCGGGACAGTAATTCACCCCTCCACTTT. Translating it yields CASSRRDSNSPLHF.

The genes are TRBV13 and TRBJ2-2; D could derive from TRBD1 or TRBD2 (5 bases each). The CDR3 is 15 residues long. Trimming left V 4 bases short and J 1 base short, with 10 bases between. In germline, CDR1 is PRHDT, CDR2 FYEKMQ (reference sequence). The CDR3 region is CASSWAGRNTGELFF. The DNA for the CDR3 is TGTGCCAGCAGCTGGGCAGGGAGGAACACCGGGGAGCTGTTTTTT.

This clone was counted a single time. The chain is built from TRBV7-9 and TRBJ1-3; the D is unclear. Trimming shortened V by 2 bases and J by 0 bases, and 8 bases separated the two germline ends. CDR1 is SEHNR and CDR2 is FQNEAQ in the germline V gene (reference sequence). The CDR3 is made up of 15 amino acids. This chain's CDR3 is CASSLFESSGNTIYF. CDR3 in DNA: TGTGCCAGCAGCTTATTCGAGTCCTCTGGAAACACCATATATTTT.

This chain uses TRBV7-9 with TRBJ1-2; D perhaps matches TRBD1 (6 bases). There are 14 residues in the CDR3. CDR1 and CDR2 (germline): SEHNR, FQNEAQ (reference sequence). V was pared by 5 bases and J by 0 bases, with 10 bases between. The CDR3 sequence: CASSPWTANYGYTF. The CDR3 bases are TGTGCCAGCAGCCCGTGGACAGCTAACTATGGCTACACCTTC.

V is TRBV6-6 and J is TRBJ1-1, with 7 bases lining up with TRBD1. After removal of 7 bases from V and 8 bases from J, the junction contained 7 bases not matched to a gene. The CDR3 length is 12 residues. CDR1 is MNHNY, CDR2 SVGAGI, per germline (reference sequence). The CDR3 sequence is CASTLRQGEAFF. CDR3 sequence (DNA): TGTGCCAGCACACTTAGACAGGGAGAAGCTTTCTTT.

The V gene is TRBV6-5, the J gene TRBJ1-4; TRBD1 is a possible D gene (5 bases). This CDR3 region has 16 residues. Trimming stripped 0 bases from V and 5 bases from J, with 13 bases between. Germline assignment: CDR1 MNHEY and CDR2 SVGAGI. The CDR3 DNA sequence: TGTGCCAGCAGTTACTCTGGGGGTCGGGGGAATGAAAAACTGTTTTTT. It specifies CASSYSGGRGNEKLFF.

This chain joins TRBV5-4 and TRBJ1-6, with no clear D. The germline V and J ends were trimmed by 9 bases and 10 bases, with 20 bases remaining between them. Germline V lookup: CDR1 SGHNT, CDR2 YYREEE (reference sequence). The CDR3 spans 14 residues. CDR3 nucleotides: TGTGCCACCTCGTATGACACGACCTCCTCACCCCTCCACTTT. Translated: CATSYDTTSSPLHF.

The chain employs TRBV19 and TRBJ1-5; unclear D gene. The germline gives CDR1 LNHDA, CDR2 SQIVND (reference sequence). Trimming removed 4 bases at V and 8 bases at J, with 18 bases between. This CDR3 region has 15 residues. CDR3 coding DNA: TGTGCCAGTAGTACCCCCCCGCCCTTTGGGGAGCCCCAGCATTTT. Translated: CASSTPPPFGEPQHF.

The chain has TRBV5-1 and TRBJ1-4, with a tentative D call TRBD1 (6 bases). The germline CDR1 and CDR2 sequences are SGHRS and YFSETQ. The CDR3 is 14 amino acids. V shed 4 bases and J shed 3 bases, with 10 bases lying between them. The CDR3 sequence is CASSTGLPNEKLFF. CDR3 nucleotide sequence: TGCGCCAGCAGCACAGGGTTGCCTAATGAAAAACTGTTTTTT.

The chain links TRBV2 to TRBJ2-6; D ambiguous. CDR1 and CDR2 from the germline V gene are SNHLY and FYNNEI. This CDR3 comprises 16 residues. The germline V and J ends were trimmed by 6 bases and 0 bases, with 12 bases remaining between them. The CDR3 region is CASSPMGNSGANVLTF. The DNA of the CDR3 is TGTGCCAGCAGCCCTATGGGGAACTCTGGGGCCAACGTCCTGACTTTC.

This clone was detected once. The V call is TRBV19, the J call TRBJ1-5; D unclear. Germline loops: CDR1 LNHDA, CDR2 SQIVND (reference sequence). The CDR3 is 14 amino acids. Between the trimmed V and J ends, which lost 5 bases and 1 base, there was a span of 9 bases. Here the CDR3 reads CASSRRESNQPQHF. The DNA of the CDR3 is TGTGCCAGTAGTCGAAGGGAGAGCAATCAGCCCCAGCATTTT.

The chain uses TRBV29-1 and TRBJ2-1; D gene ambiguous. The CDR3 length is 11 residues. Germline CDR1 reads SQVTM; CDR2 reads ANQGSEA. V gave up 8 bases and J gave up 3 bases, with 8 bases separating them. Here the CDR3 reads CSPRIYNEQFF. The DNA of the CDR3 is TGCAGCCCCCGTATCTACAATGAGCAGTTCTTC.

DNA of the CDR3: TGTGCCAGCAGTTACACACAGGGAACTCCTGGAAACACCATATATTTT. Its protein is CASSYTQGTPGNTIYF. The chain carries TRBV6-5 and TRBJ1-3, with D perhaps TRBD1 (6 bases). This CDR3 region has 16 residues. Germline-derived CDR1 and CDR2 are MNHEY and SVGAGI. V was cut by 2 bases and J by 2 bases, with 13 bases left in between.

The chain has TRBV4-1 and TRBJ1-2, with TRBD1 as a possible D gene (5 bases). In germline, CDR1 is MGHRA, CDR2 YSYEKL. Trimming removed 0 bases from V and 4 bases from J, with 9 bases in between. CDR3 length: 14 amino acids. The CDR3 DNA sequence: TGCGCCAGCAGCCAAGATCAGGGTTTCTATGGCTACACCTTC. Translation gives CASSQDQGFYGYTF.

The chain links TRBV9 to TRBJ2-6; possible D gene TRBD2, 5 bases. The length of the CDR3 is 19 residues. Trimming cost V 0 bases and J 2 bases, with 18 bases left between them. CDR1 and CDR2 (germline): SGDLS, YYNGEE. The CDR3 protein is CASSVGPRVGGAGANVLTF. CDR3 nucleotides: TGTGCCAGCAGCGTAGGCCCGAGGGTTGGAGGAGCTGGGGCCAACGTCCTGACTTTC.

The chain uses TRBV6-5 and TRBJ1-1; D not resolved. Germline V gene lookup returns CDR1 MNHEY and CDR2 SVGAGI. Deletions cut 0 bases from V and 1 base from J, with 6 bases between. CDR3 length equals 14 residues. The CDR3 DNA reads TGTGCCAGCAGTTACTCCACTTGGAACACTGAAGCTTTCTTT. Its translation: CASSYSTWNTEAFF.

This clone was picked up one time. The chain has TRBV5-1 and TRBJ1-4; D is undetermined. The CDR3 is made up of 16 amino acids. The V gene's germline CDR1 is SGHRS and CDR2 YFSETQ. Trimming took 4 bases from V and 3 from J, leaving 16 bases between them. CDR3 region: CASSPEGGFPNEKLFF. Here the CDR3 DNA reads TGCGCCAGCAGCCCGGAAGGCGGCTTTCCTAATGAAAAACTGTTTTTT.

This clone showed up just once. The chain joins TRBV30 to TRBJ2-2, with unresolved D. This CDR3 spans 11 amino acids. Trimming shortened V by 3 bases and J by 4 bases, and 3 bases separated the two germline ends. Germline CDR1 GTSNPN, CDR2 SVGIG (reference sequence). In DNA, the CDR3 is TGTGCCTGGAGACCCACCGGGGAGCTGTTTTTT. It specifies CAWRPTGELFF.

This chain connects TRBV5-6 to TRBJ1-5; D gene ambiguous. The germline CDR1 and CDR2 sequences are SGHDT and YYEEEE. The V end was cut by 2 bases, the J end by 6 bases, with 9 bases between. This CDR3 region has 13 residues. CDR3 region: CASSFWGTQPQHF. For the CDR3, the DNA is TGTGCCAGCAGCTTTTGGGGAACTCAGCCCCAGCATTTT.

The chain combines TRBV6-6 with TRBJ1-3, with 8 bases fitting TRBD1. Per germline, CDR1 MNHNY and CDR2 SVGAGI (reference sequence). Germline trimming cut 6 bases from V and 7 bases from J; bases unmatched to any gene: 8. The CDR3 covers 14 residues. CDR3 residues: CASSGPGGRNTIYF. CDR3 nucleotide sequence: TGTGCCAGCAGCGGTCCAGGGGGCCGGAACACCATATATTTT.

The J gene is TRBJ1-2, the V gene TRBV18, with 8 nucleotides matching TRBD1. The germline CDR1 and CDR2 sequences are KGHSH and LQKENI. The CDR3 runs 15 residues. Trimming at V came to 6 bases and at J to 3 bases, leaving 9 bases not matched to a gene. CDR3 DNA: TGTGCCAGCTCGCAAACCCTACAGGGGGACTATGGCTACACCTTC. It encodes CASSQTLQGDYGYTF.

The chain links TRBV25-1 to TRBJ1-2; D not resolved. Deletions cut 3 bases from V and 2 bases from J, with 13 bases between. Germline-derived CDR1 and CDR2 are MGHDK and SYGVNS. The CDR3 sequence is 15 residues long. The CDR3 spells CASSEGVSRNYGYTF. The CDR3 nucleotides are TGTGCCAGCAGTGAGGGAGTTTCAAGAAACTATGGCTACACCTTC.

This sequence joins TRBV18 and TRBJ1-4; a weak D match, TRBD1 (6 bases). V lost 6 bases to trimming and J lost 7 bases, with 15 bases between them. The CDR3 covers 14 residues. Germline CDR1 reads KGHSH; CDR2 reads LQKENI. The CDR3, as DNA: TGTGCCAGCTCTCCCCAGGGGCATGGTGAAAAACTGTTTTTT. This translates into CASSPQGHGEKLFF.

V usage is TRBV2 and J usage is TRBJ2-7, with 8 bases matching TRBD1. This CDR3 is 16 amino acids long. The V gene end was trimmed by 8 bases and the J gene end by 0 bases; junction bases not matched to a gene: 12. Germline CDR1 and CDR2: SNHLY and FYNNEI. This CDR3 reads CASALAGTGSSYEQYF. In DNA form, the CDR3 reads TGTGCCAGCGCACTGGCTGGGACAGGTTCCTCCTACGAGCAGTACTTC.

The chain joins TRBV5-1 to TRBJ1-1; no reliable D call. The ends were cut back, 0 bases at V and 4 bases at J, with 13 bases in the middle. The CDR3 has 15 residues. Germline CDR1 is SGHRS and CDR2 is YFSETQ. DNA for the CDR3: TGCGCCAGCAGCTTGGTCCCCCACACCGGCACTGAAGCTTTCTTT. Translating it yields CASSLVPHTGTEAFF.

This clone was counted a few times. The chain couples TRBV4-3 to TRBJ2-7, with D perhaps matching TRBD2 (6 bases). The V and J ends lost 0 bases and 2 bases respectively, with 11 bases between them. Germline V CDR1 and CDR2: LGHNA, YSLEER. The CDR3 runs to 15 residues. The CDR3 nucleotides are TGCGCCAGCAGCCAAGATTGGGAGGCAACCTACGAGCAGTACTTC. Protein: CASSQDWEATYEQYF.